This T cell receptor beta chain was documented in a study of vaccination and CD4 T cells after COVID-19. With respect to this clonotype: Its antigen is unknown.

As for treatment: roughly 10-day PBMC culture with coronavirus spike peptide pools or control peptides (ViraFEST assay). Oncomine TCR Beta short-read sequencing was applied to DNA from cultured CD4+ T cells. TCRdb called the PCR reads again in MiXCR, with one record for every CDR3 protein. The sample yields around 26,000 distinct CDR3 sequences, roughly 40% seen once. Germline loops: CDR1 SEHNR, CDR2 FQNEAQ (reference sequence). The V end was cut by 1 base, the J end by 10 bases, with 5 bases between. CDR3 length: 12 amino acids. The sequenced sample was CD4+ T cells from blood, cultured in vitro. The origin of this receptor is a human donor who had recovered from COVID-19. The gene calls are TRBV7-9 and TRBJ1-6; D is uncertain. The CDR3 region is CASSLGRSPLHF. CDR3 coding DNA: TGTGCCAGCAGCTTAGGCCGCTCACCCCTCCACTTT.